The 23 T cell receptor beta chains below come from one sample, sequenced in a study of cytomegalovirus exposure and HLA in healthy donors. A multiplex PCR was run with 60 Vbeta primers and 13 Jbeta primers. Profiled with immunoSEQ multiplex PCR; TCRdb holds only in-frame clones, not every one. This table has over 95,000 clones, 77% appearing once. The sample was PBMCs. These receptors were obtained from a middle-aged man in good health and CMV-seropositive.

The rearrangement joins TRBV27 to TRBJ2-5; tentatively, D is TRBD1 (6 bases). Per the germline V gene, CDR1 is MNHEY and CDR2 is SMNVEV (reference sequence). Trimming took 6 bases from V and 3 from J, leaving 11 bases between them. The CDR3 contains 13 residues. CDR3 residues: CASSRTDKETQYF. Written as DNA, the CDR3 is TGTGCCAGCAGCCGGACAGATAAAGAGACCCAGTACTTC.

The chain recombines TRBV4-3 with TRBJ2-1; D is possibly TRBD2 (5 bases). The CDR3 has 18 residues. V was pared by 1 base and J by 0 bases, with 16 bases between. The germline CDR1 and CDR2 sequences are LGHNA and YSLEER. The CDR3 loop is CASSQVGSSSSSYNEQFF. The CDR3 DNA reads TGCGCCAGCAGCCAAGTCGGATCTAGCTCGAGCTCCTACAATGAGCAGTTCTTC.

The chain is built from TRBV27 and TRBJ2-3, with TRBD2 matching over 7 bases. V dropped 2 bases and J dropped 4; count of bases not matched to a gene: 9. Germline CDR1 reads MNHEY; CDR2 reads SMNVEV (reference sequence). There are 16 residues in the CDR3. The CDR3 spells CASSLRKGLGADTQYF. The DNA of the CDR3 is TGTGCCAGCAGTTTAAGGAAAGGACTAGGAGCAGATACGCAGTATTTT.

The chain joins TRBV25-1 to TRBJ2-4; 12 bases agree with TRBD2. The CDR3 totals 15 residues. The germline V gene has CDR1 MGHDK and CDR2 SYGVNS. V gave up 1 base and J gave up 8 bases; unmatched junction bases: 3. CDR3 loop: CASSEWLAGGDIQYF. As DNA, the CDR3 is TGTGCCAGCAGTGAATGGCTAGCGGGGGGGGACATTCAGTACTTC.

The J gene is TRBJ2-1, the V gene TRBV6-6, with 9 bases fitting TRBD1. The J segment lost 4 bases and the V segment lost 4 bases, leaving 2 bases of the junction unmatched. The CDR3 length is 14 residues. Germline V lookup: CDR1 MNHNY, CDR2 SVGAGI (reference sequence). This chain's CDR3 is CASSSGQGYNEQFF. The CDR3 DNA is TGTGCCAGCAGTTCCGGACAGGGGTACAATGAGCAGTTCTTC.

CDR3 residues: CAAQQGPGQPQHF. The CDR3 DNA reads TGTGCCGCCCAACAGGGTCCCGGTCAGCCCCAGCATTTT. The gene calls are TRBV27 and TRBJ1-5; TRBD1 is a possible D gene (6 bases). The V gene's germline CDR1 is MNHEY and CDR2 SMNVEV (reference sequence). Deletions cut 11 bases from V and 6 bases from J, with 17 bases between. The CDR3 length is 13 residues.

The CDR3 here is CASSGQVPETQYF. In DNA form, the CDR3 reads TGTGCCAGCAGTGGGCAGGTCCCGGAGACCCAGTACTTC. The rearrangement uses TRBV28 and TRBJ2-5; D is undetermined. CDR1 is MDHEN, CDR2 SYDVKM, per germline. The V end lost 5 bases, the J end lost 5 bases, and 12 bases lay between the germline ends. The length of the CDR3 is 13 residues.

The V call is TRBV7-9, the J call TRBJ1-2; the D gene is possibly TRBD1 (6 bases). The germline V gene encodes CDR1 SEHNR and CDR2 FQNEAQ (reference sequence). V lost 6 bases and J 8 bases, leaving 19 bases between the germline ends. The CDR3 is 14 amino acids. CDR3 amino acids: CASRARQDPGGYTF. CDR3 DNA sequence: TGTGCCAGCAGAGCCAGACAGGACCCGGGAGGCTACACCTTC.

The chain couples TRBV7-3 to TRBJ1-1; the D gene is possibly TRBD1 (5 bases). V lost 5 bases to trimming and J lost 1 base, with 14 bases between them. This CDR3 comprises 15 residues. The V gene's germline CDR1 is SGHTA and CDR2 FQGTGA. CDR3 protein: CASSLNPGGNTEAFF. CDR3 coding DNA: TGTGCCAGCAGCCTCAACCCGGGGGGGAACACTGAAGCTTTCTTT.

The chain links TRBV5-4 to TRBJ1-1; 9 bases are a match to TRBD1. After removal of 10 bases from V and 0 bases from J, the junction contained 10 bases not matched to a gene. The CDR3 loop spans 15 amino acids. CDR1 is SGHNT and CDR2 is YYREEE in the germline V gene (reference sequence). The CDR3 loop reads CAGWDRESVNTEAFF. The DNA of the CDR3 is TGTGCCGGTTGGGACAGGGAGTCTGTGAACACTGAAGCTTTCTTT.

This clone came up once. The CDR3 region is CASSFWGGGAPNEQFF. The CDR3, as DNA: TGTGCCAGCAGCTTTTGGGGCGGGGGGGCTCCCAATGAGCAGTTCTTC. J is TRBJ2-1 and V is TRBV5-6; 9 bases map to TRBD2. CDR1 is SGHDT and CDR2 is YYEEEE in the germline V gene. J lost 6 bases, V lost 2 bases, and 9 bases had no gene match. This CDR3 is 16 amino acids long.

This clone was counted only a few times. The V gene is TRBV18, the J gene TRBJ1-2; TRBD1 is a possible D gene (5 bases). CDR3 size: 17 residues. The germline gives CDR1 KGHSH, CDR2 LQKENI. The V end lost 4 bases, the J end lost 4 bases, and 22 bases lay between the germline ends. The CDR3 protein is CASSLAARASLTYGYTF. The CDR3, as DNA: TGTGCCAGCTCACTCGCTGCCAGGGCGTCTCTAACCTATGGCTACACCTTC.

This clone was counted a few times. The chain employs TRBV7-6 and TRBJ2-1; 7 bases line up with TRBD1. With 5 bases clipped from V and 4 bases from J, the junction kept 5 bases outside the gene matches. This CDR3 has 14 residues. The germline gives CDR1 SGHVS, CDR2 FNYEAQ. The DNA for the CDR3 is TGTGCCAGCAGCCCCGGACAGGCTTACAATGAGCAGTTCTTC. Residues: CASSPGQAYNEQFF.

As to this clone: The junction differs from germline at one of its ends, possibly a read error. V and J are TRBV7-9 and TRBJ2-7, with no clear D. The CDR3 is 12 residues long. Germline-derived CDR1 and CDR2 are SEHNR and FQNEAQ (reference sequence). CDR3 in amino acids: CSSSLSTYEQYF. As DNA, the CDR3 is TGTTCCAGCAGCTTATCCACTTACGAGCAGTACTTC.

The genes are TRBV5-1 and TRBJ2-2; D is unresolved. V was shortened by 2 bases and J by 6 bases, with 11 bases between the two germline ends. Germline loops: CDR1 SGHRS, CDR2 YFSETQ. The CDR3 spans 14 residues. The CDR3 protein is CASSFGVFSGELFF. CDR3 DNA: TGCGCCAGCAGCTTTGGAGTTTTCTCCGGGGAGCTGTTTTTT.

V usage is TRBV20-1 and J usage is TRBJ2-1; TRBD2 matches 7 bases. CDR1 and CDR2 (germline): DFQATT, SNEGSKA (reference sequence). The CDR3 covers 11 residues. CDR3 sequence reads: CRPSGRAEQFF. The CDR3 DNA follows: TGCAGGCCTAGCGGAAGGGCTGAGCAGTTCTTC.

CDR3 sequence reads: CASSLPGQGSYEQYF. CDR3 nucleotides: TGTGCCAGCAGCCTACCGGGACAGGGATCGTACGAGCAGTACTTC. The rearrangement uses TRBV7-9 and TRBJ2-7; 9 positions match TRBD1. CDR3 length: 15 amino acids. Germline values: CDR1 SEHNR, CDR2 FQNEAQ (reference sequence). The trim removed 5 bases at V and 4 bases at J, leaving 9 bases unmatched.

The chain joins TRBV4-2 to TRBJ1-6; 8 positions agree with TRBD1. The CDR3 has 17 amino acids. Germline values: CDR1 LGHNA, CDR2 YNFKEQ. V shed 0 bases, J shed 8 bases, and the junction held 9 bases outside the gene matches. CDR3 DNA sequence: TGTGCCAGCAGCCAAGATCTGCAGGGGGCATGGGATTCACCCCTCCACTTT. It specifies CASSQDLQGAWDSPLHF.

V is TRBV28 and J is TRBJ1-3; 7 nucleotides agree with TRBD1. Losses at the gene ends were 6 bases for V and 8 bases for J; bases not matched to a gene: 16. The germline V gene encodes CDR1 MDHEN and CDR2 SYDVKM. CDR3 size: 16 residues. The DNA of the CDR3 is TGTGCCAGCAGCTCCAGGAAAGCAGGGGGTTGGTACACCATATATTTT. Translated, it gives CASSSRKAGGWYTIYF.

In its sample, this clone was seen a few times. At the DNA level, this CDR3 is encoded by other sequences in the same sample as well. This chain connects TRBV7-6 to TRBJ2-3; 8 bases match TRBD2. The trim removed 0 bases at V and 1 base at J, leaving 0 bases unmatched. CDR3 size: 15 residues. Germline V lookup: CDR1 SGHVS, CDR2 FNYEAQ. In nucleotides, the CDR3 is TGTGCCAGCAGCTTAGCAGCGGGGGGCACAGATACGCAGTATTTT. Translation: CASSLAAGGTDTQYF. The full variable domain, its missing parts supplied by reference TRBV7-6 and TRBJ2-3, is GAGVSQSPRYKVTKRGQDVALRCDPISGHVSLYWYRQALGQGPEFLTYFNYEAQQDKSGLPNDRFSAERPEGSISTLTIQRTEQRDSAMYRCASSLAAGGTDTQYFGPGTRLTVL.

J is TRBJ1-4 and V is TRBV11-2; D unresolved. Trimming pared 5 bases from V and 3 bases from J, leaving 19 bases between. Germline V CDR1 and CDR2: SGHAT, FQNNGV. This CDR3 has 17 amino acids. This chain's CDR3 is CASSRGPGWLANEKLFF. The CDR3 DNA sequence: TGTGCCAGCAGCCGCGGCCCTGGTTGGTTAGCTAATGAAAAACTGTTTTTT.

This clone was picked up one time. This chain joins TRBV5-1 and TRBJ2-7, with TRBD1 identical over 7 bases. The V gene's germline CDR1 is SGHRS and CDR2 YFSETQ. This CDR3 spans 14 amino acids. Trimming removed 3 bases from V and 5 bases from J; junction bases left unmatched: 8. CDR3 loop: CASSYQLTGDEQYF. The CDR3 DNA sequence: TGCGCCAGCAGCTACCAATTAACAGGGGACGAGCAGTACTTC. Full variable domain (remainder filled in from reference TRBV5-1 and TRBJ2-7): KAGVTQTPRYLIKTRGQQVTLSCSPISGHRSVSWYQQTPGQGLQFLFEYFSETQRNKGNFPGRFSGRQFSNSRSEMNVSTLELGDSALYLCASSYQLTGDEQYFGPGTRLTVT.

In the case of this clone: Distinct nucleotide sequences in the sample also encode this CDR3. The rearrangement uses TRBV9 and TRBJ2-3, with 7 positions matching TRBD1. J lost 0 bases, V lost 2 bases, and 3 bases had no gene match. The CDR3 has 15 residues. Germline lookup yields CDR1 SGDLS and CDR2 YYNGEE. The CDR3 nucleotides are TGTGCCAGCAGCGTCCAGGGGGTGAGCACAGATACGCAGTATTTT. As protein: CASSVQGVSTDTQYF.